This T cell receptor (beta chain) was observed in a study of STAT3 mutations in large granular lymphocyte leukemia. In the study overall: Roughly half the longitudinally sequenced T-LGLL patients had canonical STAT3 mutations.

Comments on this clone: What it recognizes is unknown.

Study-wide results and limits: Every T-LGLL patient had at least one immunodominant TCRbeta clonotype.

V was shortened by 2 bases and J by 1 base, with 4 bases between the two germline ends. Germline V gene data show CDR1 as MNHEY and CDR2 as SMNVEV (reference sequence). The CDR3 spans 13 residues. TCRbeta libraries averaged around 42,000 productive templates per sample. Libraries were prepared by immunoSEQ multiplex PCR; TCRdb keeps only in-frame clonotypes and omits some of them. The sample shows several thousand clones, 70% to 90% of them seen only once. V gene TRBV27 combines with J gene TRBJ2-3; D remains unclear. This receptor was identified in a man older than 75 with T-cell large granular lymphocyte leukemia. Some clones in this sample may be carry-over from other donors' samples. Input material: peripheral blood mononuclear cells. The CDR3 sequence is CASSLRGTDTQYF. DNA for the CDR3: TGTGCCAGCAGTTTACGGGGCACAGATACGCAGTATTTT.